This T cell receptor beta chain stems from a study of T cell clonality in common variable immunodeficiency. Study-level points and caveats: Fewer deletions and N-nucleotide insertions were reportedly seen in common variable immunodeficiency TCR beta sequences.

This CDR3 region has 14 residues. Germline-derived CDR1 and CDR2 are MNHEY and SVGEGT. V was pared by 7 bases and J by 3 bases, with 15 bases between. This clone was counted at least ten times. Its antigen is unknown. The read halts 3 residues ahead of the CDR3 end, with the missing end drawn from the germline J gene. Method: immunoSEQ multiplex PCR; TCRdb's copy keeps in-frame clones and lacks some. Found here are about 35,000 clones, no singletons; the ten largest cover about 6.1%. The chain uses TRBV6-2 or TRBV6-3 and TRBJ1-2; D is unclear. Source material: peripheral blood mononuclear cells. The receptor was isolated from a human donor with common variable immunodeficiency. Here the CDR3 reads CASIPAGIHYGYTF. Partial CDR3 DNA: TGTGCCAGCATCCCGGCGGGCATTCACTATGGC.